The next 23 T cell receptor beta chains were all read from a single sample in a study of T cells in narcolepsy. Data came from immunoSEQ multiplex PCR; TCRdb stores just in-frame clones and leaves some out. The sample records around 30,000 clones, around 80% being singletons. The source material was CD45RA- memory CD4+ T cells from PBMCs. The receptors derive from a human donor with narcolepsy.

V gene TRBV5-1 combines with J gene TRBJ2-1; D tentatively fits TRBD1 or TRBD2 (5 bases each). Germline-derived CDR1 and CDR2 are SGHRS and YFSETQ. V lost 2 bases to trimming and J lost 3 bases, with 12 bases between them. The CDR3 totals 15 residues. In nucleotides, the CDR3 is TGCGCCAGCAGCTTAGGGACGGTGAACTACAATGAGCAGTTCTTC. This encodes CASSLGTVNYNEQFF.

The V gene is TRBV6-5, the J gene TRBJ2-1, with D unclear. The CDR3 spans 14 residues. Between the trimmed V and J ends, which lost 6 bases and 0 bases, there was a span of 9 bases. Germline CDR1 and CDR2: MNHEY and SVGAGI. The CDR3 nucleotides are TGTGCCAGCAGACCGGACGCCTCCTACAATGAGCAGTTCTTC. Translation: CASRPDASYNEQFF.

The V call is TRBV27, the J call TRBJ2-7; 8 bases are a match to TRBD2. Germline CDR1 and CDR2: MNHEY and SMNVEV (reference sequence). CDR3 size: 14 residues. The ends lost 2 bases at V and 0 bases at J; junction bases unmatched: 0. The CDR3 loop is CASSLLAGSYEQYF. The CDR3 coding sequence is TGTGCCAGCAGTTTACTAGCGGGCTCCTACGAGCAGTACTTC.

This CDR3 is CASSGPLADTQYF. CDR3 coding DNA: TGTGCCAGCAGCGGGCCCTTAGCAGATACGCAGTATTTT. The chain links TRBV11-2 to TRBJ2-3; no definite D call. The V and J ends lost 5 bases and 4 bases respectively, with 10 bases between them. CDR1 is SGHAT, CDR2 FQNNGV, per germline. This CDR3 is 13 amino acids long.

CDR3: CASGPGIGAGSYEQYF. In DNA, the CDR3 is TGTGCTAGTGGTCCCGGGATAGGGGCGGGTTCCTACGAGCAGTACTTC. The genes are TRBV12-5 and TRBJ2-7, with D perhaps being TRBD1 or TRBD2 (5 bases each). Trimming removed 5 bases from V and 1 base from J, with 18 bases in between. CDR3 length equals 16 residues. In germline, CDR1 is LGHNT, CDR2 FRNRAP.

This clone was found once. The V gene is TRBV6-6, the J gene TRBJ1-1; possibly TRBD1 for D (6 bases). CDR1 is MNHNY and CDR2 is SVGAGI in the germline V gene (reference sequence). The CDR3 is 12 residues long. V was shortened by 7 bases and J by 4 bases, with 10 bases between the two germline ends. The CDR3 bases are TGTGCCAGCATTCGAGGGGGCACTGAAGCTTTCTTT. Amino acids: CASIRGGTEAFF.

The count of this clone is one. The chain recombines TRBV5-1 with TRBJ1-6; D gene unclear. Trimming removed 6 bases from V and 9 bases from J, with 19 bases in between. The germline V gene encodes CDR1 SGHRS and CDR2 YFSETQ. This CDR3 has 15 amino acids. The CDR3, as DNA: TGCGCCAGCACCTACGGCGGGCTTGGGAGTTCACCCCTCCACTTT. This gives the protein CASTYGGLGSSPLHF.

The chain couples TRBV2 to TRBJ1-4, with 7 bases that match TRBD1. The CDR3 runs 15 residues. J gave up 6 bases and V 6 bases, and 10 bases lay outside the gene matches. Germline V gives CDR1 SNHLY, CDR2 FYNNEI. The CDR3 sequence is CASRSLDRVYEKLFF. The CDR3, as DNA: TGTGCCAGCAGGAGCCTCGACAGGGTGTATGAAAAACTGTTTTTT.

This clone turned up a few times. This chain uses TRBV6-1 with TRBJ1-6; D gene ambiguous. Germline CDR1 and CDR2: MNHNS and SASEGT. CDR3 length: 13 amino acids. Trimming stripped 4 bases from V and 5 bases from J, with 6 bases between. The CDR3 spells CASSALDNSPLHF. DNA of the CDR3: TGTGCCAGCAGTGCACTCGATAATTCACCCCTCCACTTT.

The CDR3 region has the DNA TGTGCCAGCAGTGTGAGGGCCCTCTACGAGCAGTACTTC. Translation: CASSVRALYEQYF. The rearrangement joins TRBV6-5 to TRBJ2-7; maybe TRBD2 (5 bases). Trimming shortened V by 5 bases and J by 3 bases, and 11 bases separated the two germline ends. The CDR3 runs to 13 residues. CDR1 and CDR2 from the germline V gene are MNHEY and SVGAGI.

V and J are TRBV5-4 and TRBJ2-2; D is ambiguous. Germline V CDR1 and CDR2: SGHNT, YYREEE (reference sequence). The CDR3 is 15 amino acids. The V end was cut by 4 bases, the J end by 3 bases, with 13 bases between. As DNA, the CDR3 is TGTGCCAGCAGCCCCACGGCAGCCCACACCGGGGAGCTGTTTTTT. It is translated as CASSPTAAHTGELFF.

The genes are TRBV19 and TRBJ1-2; no definite D call. Germline lookup yields CDR1 LNHDA and CDR2 SQIVND (reference sequence). The CDR3 is 15 residues long. V shed 7 bases and J shed 4 bases, with 19 bases lying between them. The DNA of the CDR3 is TGTGCCAGTACCACTGGTGGGCGCGGAGTCTATGGCTACACCTTC. Translating it yields CASTTGGRGVYGYTF. The full variable domain, its missing parts supplied by reference TRBV19 and TRBJ1-2, is DGGITQSPKYLFRKEGQNVTLSCEQNLNHDAMYWYRQDPGQGLRLIYYSQIVNDFQKGDIAEGYSVSREKKESFPLTVTSAQKNPTAFYLCASTTGGRGVYGYTFGSGTRLTVV.

This clone was observed a few times. The chain links TRBV6-6 to TRBJ2-1; TRBD2 aligns across 9 bases. Looked up from germline, CDR1 is MNHNY and CDR2 is SVGAGI (reference sequence). This CDR3 spans 15 amino acids. The V segment lost 2 bases and the J segment 8 bases; nucleotides outside the gene matches: 7. The CDR3 region has the DNA TGTGCCAGCAGTTACCCTGCGGGGGGGAAGGATGAGCAGTTCTTC. The encoded protein is CASSYPAGGKDEQFF.

V and J are TRBV7-3 and TRBJ2-3; no firm D call. The germline CDR1 and CDR2 sequences are SGHTA and FQGTGA. This CDR3 contains 14 residues. V lost 1 base and J 4 bases, leaving 9 bases between the germline ends. CDR3 sequence (DNA): TGTGCCAGCAGCTTAAGGCCCGTGGCAGATACGCAGTATTTT. It is translated as CASSLRPVADTQYF.

This clone appeared once. The chain combines TRBV18 with TRBJ2-7; 9 bases map to TRBD1. The CDR3 covers 13 residues. In germline, CDR1 is KGHSH, CDR2 LQKENI. Losses at the gene ends were 8 bases for V and 1 base for J; bases not matched to a gene: 3. This CDR3 is CASLGQGSYEQYF. The DNA of the CDR3 is TGTGCCAGCCTGGGACAGGGTTCCTACGAGCAGTACTTC.

The chain employs TRBV2 and TRBJ1-5; TRBD1 matches at 10 bases. The CDR3 is made up of 16 amino acids. CDR1 and CDR2 from the germline V gene are SNHLY and FYNNEI. V lost 4 bases, J lost 2 bases, and 5 bases stayed unmatched. As DNA, the CDR3 is TGTGCCAGCAGTGTCCCAGGGACAGGGGGCAATCAGCCCCAGCATTTT. Translation gives CASSVPGTGGNQPQHF.

V gene TRBV6-1 combines with J gene TRBJ2-1; D might be TRBD2 (5 bases). The CDR3 covers 13 residues. Germline V lookup: CDR1 MNHNS, CDR2 SASEGT. V was trimmed by 8 bases and J by 9 bases, leaving 17 bases between them. The CDR3 nucleotides read TGTGCCAGCGCGGGTCTAGCTCATGGTGAGCAGTTCTTC. Translation gives CASAGLAHGEQFF.

The chain combines TRBV6-6 with TRBJ2-3, with TRBD2 matching 7 bases. The J segment lost 2 bases and the V segment lost 0 bases, leaving 5 bases of the junction unmatched. Looked up from germline, CDR1 is MNHNY and CDR2 is SVGAGI (reference sequence). The CDR3 spans 16 residues. The CDR3 sequence: CASSYSKGLPTDTQYF. The CDR3 DNA is TGTGCCAGCAGTTACTCGAAGGGACTACCCACAGATACGCAGTATTTT.

The chain is built from TRBV15 and TRBJ2-1; TRBD2 matches at 8 bases. CDR1 and CDR2 from the germline V gene are LNHNV and YYDKDF (reference sequence). Unmatched junction bases numbered 14, after V lost 4 bases and J lost 12 bases. This CDR3 has 15 residues. The CDR3 DNA follows: TGTGCCACCAGCACAACCGGGACTAGTTGGATGGTGCAGTTCTTC. Protein: CATSTTGTSWMVQFF.

CDR3 sequence: CASTVLEANYGYTF. Here the CDR3 DNA reads TGTGCCAGCACCGTTCTCGAAGCTAACTATGGCTACACCTTC. The chain joins TRBV6-6 to TRBJ1-2; D call uncertain. The CDR3 totals 14 residues. V was shortened by 7 bases and J by 0 bases, with 12 bases between the two germline ends. Germline-derived CDR1 and CDR2 are MNHNY and SVGAGI (reference sequence).

This chain connects TRBV7-6 to TRBJ2-2, with D perhaps matching TRBD1 (6 bases). The V and J ends lost 1 base and 1 base respectively, with 7 bases between them. Germline CDR1 and CDR2: SGHVS and FNYEAQ. The CDR3 sequence is 15 residues long. The CDR3 sequence: CASSLGTENTGELFF. CDR3 sequence (DNA): TGTGCCAGCAGCTTAGGGACAGAGAACACCGGGGAGCTGTTTTTT.

V usage is TRBV6-4 and J usage is TRBJ2-6, with D perhaps being TRBD1 or TRBD2 (6 bases each). The CDR3 runs 15 residues. CDR1 MRHNA and CDR2 SNTAGT come from the germline V gene. The ends were cut back, 5 bases at V and 1 base at J, with 9 bases in the middle. CDR3 sequence reads: CASSKGGSGANVLTF. The CDR3 region has the DNA TGTGCCAGCAGTAAAGGGGGGTCTGGGGCCAACGTCCTGACTTTC.

The rearrangement uses TRBV7-9 and TRBJ2-7, with D maybe TRBD1 (6 bases). Per germline, CDR1 SEHNR and CDR2 FQNEAQ (reference sequence). This CDR3 has 15 residues. The ends were cut back, 5 bases at V and 4 bases at J, with 18 bases in the middle. The DNA for the CDR3 is TGTGCCAGCAGCCGGGTACAGGGTGGCAAATACGAGCAGTACTTC. This gives the protein CASSRVQGGKYEQYF.